A selection of T cell receptor beta chains follows, all from one sample in a study of T cell responses to AZD1222 COVID-19 vaccine. Clones were sequenced by immunoSEQ multiplex PCR, and TCRdb holds only the in-frame ones, with some missing. The table shows about 110,000 clones, with about 85% occurring only once. Sequences were derived from peripheral blood, sampled on day 0 of AZD1222 vaccination. Receptors were obtained from an adult in good health. CDR3s include the opening cysteine and the closing phenylalanine or tryptophan. A D gene is named only where the DNA matches it firmly. Part of the rows lack a size; the others show once, few, many or a class for expanded clones.

v_call,j_call,d_call,clone_size,cdr3_nt,cdr3_aa
TRBV11-2,TRBJ2-1,-,few,TGTGCCAGCAGCCCTGCAGGGCGAGACGACAATGAGCAGTTCTTC,CASSPAGRDDNEQFF
TRBV11-2,TRBJ2-2,TRBD1,-,TGTGCCAGCAGCCTAGTTAGGGCAGGGGGTTTGTCCGGGGAGCTGTTTTTT,CASSLVRAGGLSGELFF
TRBV7-3,TRBJ2-5,-,-,TGTGCCAGCAGCTTAGGTCCCAGTCAAGAGACCCAGTACTTC,CASSLGPSQETQYF
TRBV5-1,TRBJ2-5,TRBD2,-,TGCGCCAGTTTCCTAGCGGGTGAAGAGACCCAGTACTTC,CASFLAGEETQYF
TRBV29-1,TRBJ1-6,-,-,TGCAGCGTCCGCGGGCAGGAAAATTCACCCCTCCACTTT,CSVRGQENSPLHF
TRBV7-2,TRBJ2-7,TRBD1,-,TGTGCCAGCAGCCCACCCCGCCGACAGGGCTCCTACGAGCAGTACTTC,CASSPPRRQGSYEQYF
TRBV7-9,TRBJ1-4,-,-,TGTGCCAGCAGCTTAGGGGGCTTCGGGGCGGCTAATGAAAAACTGTTTTTT,CASSLGGFGAANEKLFF
TRBV30,TRBJ1-1,-,-,TGTGCCTGGAGCATACCCCCACCTGAAGCTTTCTTT,CAWSIPPPEAFF
TRBV7-2,TRBJ2-3,TRBD1,-,TGTGCCAGCAGCTGGGGACAGGGCTTTCGCACAGATACGCAGTATTTT,CASSWGQGFRTDTQYF
TRBV27,TRBJ2-1,TRBD2,-,TGTGCCAGCACCAACCTCGCTAGCGGGGGGCACAATGAGCAGTTCTTC,CASTNLASGGHNEQFF
TRBV30,TRBJ2-2,-,-,TGTGCCTGGGATTTACAGACCAACACCGGGGAGCTGTTTTTT,CAWDLQTNTGELFF
TRBV28,TRBJ2-7,-,medium-sized,TGTGCCAGCAGTTCCAGAGTCGGGACGATCTCCTACGAGCAGTACTTC,CASSSRVGTISYEQYF
TRBV18,TRBJ1-2,-,-,TGTGCCAGCTCACCTCCGAACACTAAACAGGGACACTATGGCTACACCTTC,CASSPPNTKQGHYGYTF
TRBV9,TRBJ2-2,-,once,TGTGCCAGCAGCCTTAACCAGGGAGCCGGGGAGCTGTTTTTT,CASSLNQGAGELFF
TRBV5-1,TRBJ2-1,-,-,TGCGCCAGCAGCTTGGGGGTAGCGAGCCACAATGAGCAGTTCTTC,CASSLGVASHNEQFF
TRBV9,TRBJ2-3,-,-,TGTGCCAGCAGCACGGGAAAAGATACGCAGTATTTT,CASSTGKDTQYF
TRBV24-1,TRBJ2-5,-,-,TGTGCCACCAGTTTGGGTGGACAGCAAGAGACCCAGTACTTC,CATSLGGQQETQYF
TRBV7-9,TRBJ1-1,TRBD1,-,TGTGCCAGCAGCTTCACCGGGACAGTAGTCACTGAAGCTTTCTTT,CASSFTGTVVTEAFF
TRBV15,TRBJ1-2,-,-,TGTGCCACCAGGAGGGACGAGTATGGCTACACCTTC,CATRRDEYGYTF
TRBV7-9,TRBJ2-1,TRBD1,-,TGTGCCAGCCCCAGGGGGCCCTCCTACAATGAGCAGTTCTTC,CASPRGPSYNEQFF
TRBV30,TRBJ1-3,-,-,TGTGCCTGCCGGGGGGACTCCTCTGGAAACACCATATATTTT,CACRGDSSGNTIYF